These T cell receptor beta chains were read from a single sample in a study of neurological immune-mediated disorders. One entry per CDR3 protein results from TCRdb running MiXCR on the 5' RACE reads. The repertoire holds 20,000 or so distinct CDR3 sequences, with 10% to 15% as singletons. The sample consisted of PBMCs. The receptors shown here come from a woman between 40 and 50 years old with HTLV-1-associated myelopathy (HAM/TSP). The CDR3 runs from the conserved cysteine through the conserved F or W. Some rows have no size entry. The others give once, few or many, or a class for an expanded clone.

clone_size v_call cdr3_aa
many TRBV6-6 CASSYPKAGGVNEQYF
many TRBV12-3/TRBV12-4 CASSLRSLRGGTDTQYF
many TRBV5-1 CASSIVAAGNEQFF
many TRBV27 CASLGFSGANVLTF
many TRBV11-2 CASSSTGWTDTQYF
many TRBV20-1 CSARDARGGYNTGELFF
. TRBV30 CAWSTGARIMNTEAFF
many TRBV5-6 CASSGGTPPSTDTQYF
many TRBV7-3 CASSPSGGRSETQYF
many TRBV2 CASRDTGKILAGELFF
once TRBV20-1 CSASRVETQYF
many TRBV5-1 CASSLGTGQETQYF
many TRBV20-1 CSARVGTENEKLFF
many TRBV5-1 CASRAGGTDTQYF
many TRBV7-8 CASSGTSGQDTQYF
many TRBV20-1 CSAKGPRPPGANVLTF
many TRBV5-1 CASMVDVYNEQFF
many TRBV5-1 CASSLGDRGTTEAFF
. TRBV20-1 CSARDPARGTNQPQHF
many TRBV15 CATRDPITDTQYF
many TRBV5-5 CASSYGQGWETQYF
many TRBV10-2 CASTEGADSPLHF
many TRBV10-3 CAITAGLGNSPLHF
. TRBV6-6 CASSSGGDNEQFF
many TRBV10-3 CAISRSAVTRNTEAFF
many TRBV20-1 CSAPGQELGETQYF
many TRBV9 CASSVGGGSYNEQFF
many TRBV18 CASSPPTGSETQYF
many TRBV3-1 CASSQDQLAGGQETQYF
many TRBV20-1 CSASQPPSSGNTIYF
many TRBV6-5 CASTSGETQYF
many TRBV20-1 CSATLEPGRSNQPQHF
many TRBV6-2/TRBV6-3 CASRTLTTGELFF
many TRBV9 CASSSPKGGLPDTQYF
many TRBV20-1 CSAVPQAGGQDEQFF
many TRBV25-1 CASSDSLTAMNTEAFF
many TRBV9 CASSVAGTVDTQYF
. TRBV5-1 CASSLYQTGGAEAFF
many TRBV12-3/TRBV12-4 CASSRNNNEQFF
many TRBV12-3/TRBV12-4 CASSLGRGAGGTQYF
many TRBV7-9 CASIQASSGGTDTQYF
. TRBV5-6 CAGSSLTNEKLIF
many TRBV25-1 CASSGNPGETQYF
many TRBV12-3/TRBV12-4 CASSLAGGGYGYTF
. TRBV9 CASSVDSMNAVAFF
many TRBV5-5 CASSFGGGNEQFF
many TRBV6-6 CASSYDLRYRGMNTEAFF